This T cell receptor (beta chain) appears in the sequencing data of a study of OX40 agonist ivuxolimab in advanced cancers. Repertoires were generated with immunoSEQ multiplex PCR, while TCRdb's copy carries only in-frame clones and drops some. The table includes some 130,000 clones, approximately 90% detected once. The CDR3 is made up of 15 amino acids. The V and J ends lost 6 bases and 4 bases respectively, with 15 bases between them. Germline CDR1 MDHEN, CDR2 SYDVKM. Autoimmune disease history or systemic immunosuppression barred patients. The origin of this receptor is an adult with an advanced solid tumor such as melanoma, head and neck, liver or kidney cancer. The material was CD4+ or CD8+ T cells sorted from blood, obtained in a trial of the OX40 agonist ivuxolimab. V gene TRBV28 combines with J gene TRBJ1-4, with D maybe TRBD1 (5 bases). The CDR3 spells CASSQPTERNEKLFF. CDR3 DNA sequence: TGTGCCAGCAGCCAACCGACAGAACGTAATGAAAAACTGTTTTTT. The full variable domain, rest sourced from reference TRBV28 and TRBJ1-4, is DVKVTQSSRYLVKRTGEKVFLECVQDMDHENMFWYRQDPGLGLRLIYFSYDVKMKEKGDIPEGYSVSREKKERFSLILESASTNQTSMYLCASSQPTERNEKLFFGSGTQLSVL.